A single sample gave rise to the 4 T cell receptor beta chains below, sequenced in a study of T cell responses to AZD1222 COVID-19 vaccine. Profiling relied on immunoSEQ multiplex PCR, and the TCRdb table lists in-frame clones only, not all of them. Here the sample spans some 150,000 clones, over 90% being singletons. Specimen: peripheral blood, collected on day 0 of MenACWY control vaccination. All receptors derive from an adult in good health.

The chain carries TRBV14 and TRBJ2-1; no definite D call. The CDR3 contains 15 residues. Germline V gene sequence: CDR1 SGHDN, CDR2 FVKESK. Trimming took 1 base from V and 3 from J, leaving 10 bases between them. CDR3 residues: CASSQAVRYYNEQFF. As DNA, the CDR3 is TGTGCCAGCAGCCAAGCTGTAAGGTACTACAATGAGCAGTTCTTC. Based on the CDR3 plus reference TRBV14 and TRBJ2-1, the full variable domain is EAGVTQFPSHSVIEKGQTVTLRCDPISGHDNLYWYRRVMGKEIKFLLHFVKESKQDESGMPNNRFLAERTGGTYSTLKVQPAELEDSGVYFCASSQAVRYYNEQFFGPGTRLTVL.

The table lists this clone with a count of one. In DNA form, the CDR3 reads TGTGCCTGGGGACAGGGGATTGATCAGCCCCAGCATTTT. Protein: CAWGQGIDQPQHF. The chain uses TRBV30 and TRBJ1-5; 9 positions agree with TRBD1. This CDR3 region has 13 residues. Looked up from germline, CDR1 is GTSNPN and CDR2 is SVGIG (reference sequence). V shed 5 bases and J 5 bases; nucleotides not matched to a gene: 4.

CDR3 region: CASSPPGMNTEAFF. The CDR3 region has the DNA TGTGCCAGCAGCCCTCCAGGGATGAACACTGAAGCTTTCTTT. V gene TRBV7-9 combines with J gene TRBJ1-1, with D perhaps TRBD1 (5 bases). Trimming cost V 5 bases and J 0 bases, with 10 bases left between them. This CDR3 is 14 amino acids long. CDR1 and CDR2 from the germline V gene are SEHNR and FQNEAQ (reference sequence).

The V and J genes are TRBV5-4 and TRBJ2-4, with 8 bases identical to TRBD2. This CDR3 comprises 13 residues. The germline V gene has CDR1 SGHNT and CDR2 YYREEE (reference sequence). V gave up 2 bases and J gave up 5 bases; unmatched junction bases: 0. The CDR3 sequence: CASSLAGENIQYF. The CDR3 region has the DNA TGTGCCAGCAGCTTAGCGGGAGAAAACATTCAGTACTTC.